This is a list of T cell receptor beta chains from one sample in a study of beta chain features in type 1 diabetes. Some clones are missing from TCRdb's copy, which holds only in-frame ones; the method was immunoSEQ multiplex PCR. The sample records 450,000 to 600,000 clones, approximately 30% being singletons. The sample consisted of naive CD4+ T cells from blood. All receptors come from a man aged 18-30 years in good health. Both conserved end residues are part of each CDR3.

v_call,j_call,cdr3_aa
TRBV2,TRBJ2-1,CASNSASTYNEQFF
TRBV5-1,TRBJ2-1,CASSTDVSSYNEQFF
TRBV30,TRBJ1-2,CAWSRRGYYGYTF
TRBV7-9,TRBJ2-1,CASSSWASSYNEQFF
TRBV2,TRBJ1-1,CASSSTGRTEAFF
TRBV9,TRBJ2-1,CASSGTGDSYNEQFF
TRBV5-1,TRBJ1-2,CASSTRTGDYGYTF
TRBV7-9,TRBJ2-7,CASGRVDEQYF
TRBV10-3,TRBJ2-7,CAIKRTDNYEQYF
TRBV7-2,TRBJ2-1,CASSLVSSGAYNEQFF
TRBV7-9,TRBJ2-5,CASSLSQGATQYF
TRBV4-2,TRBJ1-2,CASSQSQASYGYTF
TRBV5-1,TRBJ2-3,CASSLVGWDPQQYF
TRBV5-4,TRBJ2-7,CASSLVLAGVGEQYF
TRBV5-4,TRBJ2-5,CASSLVGSETQYF
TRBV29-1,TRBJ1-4,CSVGQGFNEKLFF
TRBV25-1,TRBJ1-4,CASSDPGQGNEKLFF
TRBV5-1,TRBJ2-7,CASKLGQGPYEQYF
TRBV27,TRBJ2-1,CASKAGTELYNEQFF
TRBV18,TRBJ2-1,CASSRGLAGTDEQFF
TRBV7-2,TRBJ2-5,CASSLVGPGTQYF
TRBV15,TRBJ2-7,CATSRGGGTRSSYEQYF
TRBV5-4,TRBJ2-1,CASSWRAGLAGGSSYNEQFF
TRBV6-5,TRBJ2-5,CASSSQGYQETQYF
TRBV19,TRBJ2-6,CASSIVTGSGANVLTF